The 4 T cell receptor beta chains presented below share a single source sample, sequenced in a study of blood T cell repertoires in COVID-19 (dated by TCRdb to 2019 to 2021). The library was prepared using the immunoSEQ multiplex PCR assay. The table comes from immuneACCESS by way of TCRdb, which keeps in-frame sequences with V and J called. Part of the clones is missing from these tables; in studies checked, under half for an unresolved V gene and the rest for unknown reasons. The sample records hundreds of thousands of clones, roughly 86% of which are singletons. The ten top clones hold roughly 1.6% of the sample. What was sequenced was peripheral blood. The receptors derive from a woman aged 55-69 years who had recovered from COVID-19.

This chain joins TRBV6-5 and TRBJ2-7; D is uncertain. CDR1 is MNHEY and CDR2 is SVGAGI in the germline V gene. V lost 0 bases and J 4 bases, leaving 10 bases between the germline ends. The CDR3 has 14 amino acids. The CDR3 DNA reads as TGTGCCAGCAGTTACTCGAAAGAAGCGTACGAGCAGTACTTC. Its translation: CASSYSKEAYEQYF.

This chain connects TRBV6-5 to TRBJ2-7, with D possibly being TRBD1 (8 bases). The CDR3 has 14 amino acids. Trimming shortened V by 6 bases and J by 6 bases, and 18 bases separated the two germline ends. CDR1 MNHEY and CDR2 SVGAGI come from the germline V gene. CDR3 DNA sequence: TGTGCCAGCAGGCGCACAGGGGGAGGGGGCGAGCAGTACTTC. Translating it yields CASRRTGGGGEQYF.

Points on this clone: This same CDR3 is encoded by further DNA sequences in the sample. The chain combines TRBV18 with TRBJ2-1; 9 bases fit TRBD1. The CDR3 has 14 residues. The ends lost 6 bases at V and 4 bases at J; junction bases unmatched: 4. The V gene's germline CDR1 is KGHSH and CDR2 LQKENI. The CDR3 loop is CASSPGQGYNEQFF. The CDR3 nucleotides are TGTGCCAGCTCCCCGGGACAGGGATACAATGAGCAGTTCTTC.

V and J are TRBV28 and TRBJ1-4, with D possibly being TRBD1 (6 bases). The CDR3 sequence is 15 residues long. CDR1 and CDR2 from the germline V gene are MDHEN and SYDVKM. Trimming pared 3 bases from V and 7 bases from J, leaving 15 bases between. The CDR3 region is CASSLAQGRGEKLFF. The CDR3 nucleotides read TGTGCCAGCAGTTTGGCCCAGGGGCGCGGTGAAAAACTGTTTTTT.